Each of the 16 T cell receptor beta chains below was sequenced from the same sample in a study of T-cell reconstitution after alpha-beta-depleted transplantation in children. Preparing the TCRbeta library involved the use of unique molecular identifiers. A single record per CDR3 protein comes from TCRdb applying MiXCR to the PCR reads. This repertoire shows 500,000 or so distinct CDR3 sequences, 30% to 35% found once; its top ten account for less than 2.5%. Sequences were derived from PBMCs from the stem cell graft donor, sampled from the stem cell graft. Receptor source: a human donor who donated a stem cell graft to a child with aplastic anemia.

The gene calls are TRBV19 and TRBJ1-1; D might be TRBD1 (5 bases). The CDR3 loop spans 18 amino acids. Germline-derived CDR1 and CDR2 are LNHDA and SQIVND (reference sequence). V was pared by 5 bases and J by 1 base, with 23 bases between. CDR3 DNA: TGTGCCAGTAGTCCCGGGGTTTGGGGGACGATTCGGAACACTGAAGCTTTCTTT. Its protein is CASSPGVWGTIRNTEAFF. Together with reference TRBV19 and TRBJ1-1, the CDR3 gives the full variable domain: DGGITQSPKYLFRKEGQNVTLSCEQNLNHDAMYWYRQDPGQGLRLIYYSQIVNDFQKGDIAEGYSVSREKKESFPLTVTSAQKNPTAFYLCASSPGVWGTIRNTEAFFGQGTRLTVV.

This clonotype was detected a few times. The chain recombines TRBV10-3 with TRBJ1-1, with D maybe TRBD1 (6 bases). This CDR3 is 11 amino acids long. The V and J ends lost 10 bases and 4 bases respectively, with 10 bases between them. Germline CDR1 and CDR2: ENHRY and SYGVKD. The CDR3 sequence: CANLQGTEAFF. CDR3 nucleotide sequence: TGTGCCAACCTACAGGGCACTGAAGCTTTCTTT.

The chain couples TRBV11-2 to TRBJ2-2; the D is unclear. The CDR3 consists of 14 residues. In germline, CDR1 is SGHAT, CDR2 FQNNGV. V lost 1 base and J lost 6, with 9 bases in between. CDR3 amino acids: CASSLVSPPGELFF. Here the CDR3 DNA reads TGTGCCAGCAGCTTAGTCTCCCCCCCCGGGGAGCTGTTTTTT.

There are a few counts of this clonotype. V is TRBV20-1 and J is TRBJ1-5; D gene unclear. Germline CDR1 reads DFQATT; CDR2 reads SNEGSKA (reference sequence). With 6 bases removed from V and 1 base from J, the gap between germline ends came to 13 bases. This CDR3 region has 14 residues. The CDR3 DNA follows: TGCAGTGCCACGAAGGGCCAGAGCAATCAGCCCCAGCATTTT. This gives the protein CSATKGQSNQPQHF.

This rearrangement joins TRBV30 to TRBJ1-5; TRBD1 agrees at 7 bases. The CDR3 is made up of 13 amino acids. Germline values: CDR1 GTSNPN, CDR2 SVGIG (reference sequence). J gave up 7 bases and V 2 bases, and 5 bases lay outside the gene matches. CDR3 nucleotides: TGTGCCTGGAGTACCAGACAGGGACAGCCCCAGCATTTT. It encodes CAWSTRQGQPQHF.

In this sample, this clonotype turned up a few times. The chain links TRBV12-3 or TRBV12-4 to TRBJ1-5; D unclear. The V end was cut by 3 bases, the J end by 0 bases, with 9 bases between. The CDR3 spans 15 residues. Written as DNA, the CDR3 is TGTGCCAGCAGTTTCTCCAGCAATAGCAATCAGCCCCAGCATTTT. Translating gives CASSFSSNSNQPQHF.

The rearrangement uses TRBV6-1 and TRBJ2-4; 7 bases are a match to TRBD1. This CDR3 is built from 16 residues. Trimming at V came to 2 bases and at J to 3 bases, leaving 7 bases not matched to a gene. The germline V gene encodes CDR1 MNHNS and CDR2 SASEGT. This chain's CDR3 is CASSETTGRGKNIQYF. The DNA of the CDR3 is TGTGCCAGCAGTGAAACGACAGGGCGAGGCAAAAACATTCAGTACTTC.

A few counts support this clonotype. This sequence joins TRBV5-1 and TRBJ2-1, with a weak D call TRBD1 (5 bases). Germline V gene lookup returns CDR1 SGHRS and CDR2 YFSETQ. Trimming cost V 5 bases and J 3 bases, with 12 bases left between them. The CDR3 contains 14 residues. CDR3 bases: TGCGCCAGCAGACACCAGGGTGACTACAATGAGCAGTTCTTC. Translation gives CASRHQGDYNEQFF.

This sequence joins TRBV10-3 and TRBJ2-7; either TRBD1 or TRBD2 may supply D (6 bases each). V was cut by 2 bases and J by 5 bases, with 7 bases left in between. Germline V gene sequence: CDR1 ENHRY, CDR2 SYGVKD. This CDR3 comprises 12 residues. This CDR3 reads CAISERGHEQYF. The CDR3 DNA sequence: TGTGCCATCAGTGAGCGGGGGCACGAGCAGTACTTC.

The chain recombines TRBV6-5 with TRBJ2-3; D is undetermined. V gave up 0 bases and J gave up 2 bases, with 9 bases separating them. The CDR3 covers 15 residues. Germline loops: CDR1 MNHEY, CDR2 SVGAGI. Here the CDR3 DNA reads TGTGCCAGCAGTTACTCAGCCTCGTTCACAGATACGCAGTATTTT. This gives the protein CASSYSASFTDTQYF.

Concerning this clonotype itself: Germline is not matched at one junction end, which may reflect a read error. This chain links TRBV20-1 with TRBJ1-3; a weak D match, TRBD1 (5 bases). From germline, CDR1 is DFQATT and CDR2 SNEGSKA (reference sequence). There are 16 residues in the CDR3. CDR3 bases: TGCACTGCTAGAGGTCCAGGGTCGTACTCTGGAAACACCATATATTTT. This sequence encodes CTARGPGSYSGNTIYF.

The gene calls are TRBV12-3 or TRBV12-4 and TRBJ2-7, with D possibly matching TRBD1 (6 bases). This CDR3 comprises 13 residues. With 0 bases removed from V and 5 bases from J, the gap between germline ends came to 8 bases. The CDR3 sequence is CASSLARDNEQYF. The DNA of the CDR3 is TGTGCCAGCAGTTTAGCCCGGGACAACGAGCAGTACTTC.

The chain recombines TRBV4-2 with TRBJ1-4, with a tentative D call TRBD1 (5 bases). V lost 0 bases to trimming and J lost 8 bases, with 16 bases between them. This CDR3 is 16 amino acids long. Germline CDR1 LGHNA, CDR2 YNFKEQ. The CDR3 region has the DNA TGTGCCAGCAGCCAAGAAGGGAAGGGGCGCATGGAAAAACTGTTTTTT. This encodes CASSQEGKGRMEKLFF.

This clonotype was recorded a few times. The V gene is TRBV18, the J gene TRBJ1-5, with D unresolved. Trimming left V 5 bases short and J 7 bases short, with 12 bases between. The CDR3 is 13 amino acids. The germline gives CDR1 KGHSH, CDR2 LQKENI. CDR3 loop: CASSASDSQPQHF. The CDR3 DNA sequence: TGTGCCAGCTCAGCTAGCGACTCCCAGCCCCAGCATTTT.

The V gene is TRBV20-1, the J gene TRBJ2-1; possibly TRBD1 for D (5 bases). V dropped 3 bases and J dropped 15 bases, with 15 bases sitting between them. Germline V gene lookup returns CDR1 DFQATT and CDR2 SNEGSKA (reference sequence). The CDR3 loop spans 11 amino acids. This chain's CDR3 is CSASPQGVRFF. The DNA of the CDR3 is TGCAGTGCTAGTCCGCAGGGCGTAAGGTTCTTC.

V is TRBV9 and J is TRBJ2-1, with 9 bases fitting TRBD2. Germline loops: CDR1 SGDLS, CDR2 YYNGEE. This CDR3 contains 15 residues. The ends lost 0 bases at V and 9 bases at J; junction bases unmatched: 7. CDR3 sequence (DNA): TGTGCCAGCAGCGTAGTGGCGGGAGGGCCGGTTGAGCAGTTCTTC. The encoded protein is CASSVVAGGPVEQFF.